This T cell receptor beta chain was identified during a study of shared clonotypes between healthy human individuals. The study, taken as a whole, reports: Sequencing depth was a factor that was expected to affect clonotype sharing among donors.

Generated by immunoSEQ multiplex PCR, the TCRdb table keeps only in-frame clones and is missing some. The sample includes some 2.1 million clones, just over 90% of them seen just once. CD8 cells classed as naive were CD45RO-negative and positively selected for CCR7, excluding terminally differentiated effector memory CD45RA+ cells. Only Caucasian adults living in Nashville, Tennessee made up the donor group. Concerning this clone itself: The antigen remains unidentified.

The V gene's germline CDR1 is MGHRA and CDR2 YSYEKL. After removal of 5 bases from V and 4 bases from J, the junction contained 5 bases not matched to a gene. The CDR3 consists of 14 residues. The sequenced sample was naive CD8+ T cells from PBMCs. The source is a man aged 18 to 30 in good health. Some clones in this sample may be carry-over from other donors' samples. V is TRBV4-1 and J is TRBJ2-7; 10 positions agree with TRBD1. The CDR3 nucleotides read TGCGCCAGCAGCAAAGGACAGGGGGGATACGAGCAGTACTTC. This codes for CASSKGQGGYEQYF.